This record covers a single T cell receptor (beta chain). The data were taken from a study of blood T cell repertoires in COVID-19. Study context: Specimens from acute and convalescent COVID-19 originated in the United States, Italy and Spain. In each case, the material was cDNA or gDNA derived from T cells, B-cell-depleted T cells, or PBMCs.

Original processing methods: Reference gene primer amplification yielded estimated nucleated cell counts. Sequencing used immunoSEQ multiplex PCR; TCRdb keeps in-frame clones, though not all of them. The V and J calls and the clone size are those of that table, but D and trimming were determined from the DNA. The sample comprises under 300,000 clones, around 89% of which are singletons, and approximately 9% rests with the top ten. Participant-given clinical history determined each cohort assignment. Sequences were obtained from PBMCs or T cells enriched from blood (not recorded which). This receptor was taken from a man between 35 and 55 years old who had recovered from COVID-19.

In nucleotides, the CDR3 is TGTGCCAGCAGCCGAGGGCGAGCCCAAGAGACCCAGTACTTC. It is translated as CASSRGRAQETQYF. The genes are TRBV7-9 and TRBJ2-5; possibly TRBD2 for D (5 bases). Germline loops: CDR1 SEHNR, CDR2 FQNEAQ (reference sequence). Trimming took 5 bases from V and 1 from J, leaving 11 bases between them. The CDR3 consists of 14 residues.